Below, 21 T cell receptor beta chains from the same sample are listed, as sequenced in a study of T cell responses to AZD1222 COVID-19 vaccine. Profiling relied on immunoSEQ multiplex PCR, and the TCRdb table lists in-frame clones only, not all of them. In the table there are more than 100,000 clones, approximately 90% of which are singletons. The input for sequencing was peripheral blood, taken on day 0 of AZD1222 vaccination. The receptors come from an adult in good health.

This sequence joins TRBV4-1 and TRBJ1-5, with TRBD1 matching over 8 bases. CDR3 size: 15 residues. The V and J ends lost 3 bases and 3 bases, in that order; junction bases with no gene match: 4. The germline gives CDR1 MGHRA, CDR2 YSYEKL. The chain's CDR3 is CASSQAGQDNQPQHF. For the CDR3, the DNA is TGCGCCAGCAGCCAGGCGGGACAGGACAATCAGCCCCAGCATTTT.

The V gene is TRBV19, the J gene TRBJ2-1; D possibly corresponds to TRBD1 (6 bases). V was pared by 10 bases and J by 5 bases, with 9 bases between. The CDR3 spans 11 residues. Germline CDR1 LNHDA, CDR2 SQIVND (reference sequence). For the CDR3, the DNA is TGTGCCACTACAGGGAACAATGAGCAGTTCTTC. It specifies CATTGNNEQFF.

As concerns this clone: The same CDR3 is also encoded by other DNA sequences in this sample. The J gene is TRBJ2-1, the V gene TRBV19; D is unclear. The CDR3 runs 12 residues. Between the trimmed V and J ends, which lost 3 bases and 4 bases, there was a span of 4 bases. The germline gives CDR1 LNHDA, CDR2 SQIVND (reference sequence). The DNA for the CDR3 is TGTGCCAGTAGTATGGGTTACAATGAGCAGTTCTTC. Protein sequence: CASSMGYNEQFF.

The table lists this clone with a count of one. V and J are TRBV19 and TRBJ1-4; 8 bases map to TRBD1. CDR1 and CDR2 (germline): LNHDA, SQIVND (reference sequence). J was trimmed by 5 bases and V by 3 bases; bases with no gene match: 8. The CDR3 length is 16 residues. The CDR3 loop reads CASSISWAGGNEKLFF. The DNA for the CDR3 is TGTGCCAGTAGTATCTCCTGGGCAGGGGGCAATGAAAAACTGTTTTTT.

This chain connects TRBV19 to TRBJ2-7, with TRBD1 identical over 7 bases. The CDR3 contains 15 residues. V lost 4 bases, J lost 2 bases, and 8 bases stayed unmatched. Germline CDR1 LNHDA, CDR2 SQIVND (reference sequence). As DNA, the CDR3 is TGTGCCAGTAGTAACGACAGGGTGTCCCCCTACGAGCAGTACTTC. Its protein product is CASSNDRVSPYEQYF.

CDR3 region: CASSERQTYGYTF. The CDR3 DNA is TGTGCCAGCAGTGAGCGGCAGACCTATGGCTACACCTTC. The chain employs TRBV2 and TRBJ1-2; D remains ambiguous. Germline V lookup: CDR1 SNHLY, CDR2 FYNNEI. The germline V and J ends were trimmed by 3 bases and 4 bases, with 9 bases remaining between them. The CDR3 extends over 13 amino acids.

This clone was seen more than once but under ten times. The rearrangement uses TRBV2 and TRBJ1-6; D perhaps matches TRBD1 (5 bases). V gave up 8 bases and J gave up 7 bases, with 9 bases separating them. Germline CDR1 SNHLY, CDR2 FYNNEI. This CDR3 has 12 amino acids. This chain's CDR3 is CASANRNSPLHF. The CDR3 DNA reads TGTGCCAGCGCTAACAGGAATTCACCCCTCCACTTT.

CDR3 DNA sequence: TGTGCCAGCAGCTTTGGCGGGGGGCAGACCTACGAGCAGTACTTC. Its protein product is CASSFGGGQTYEQYF. The rearrangement links TRBV5-4 to TRBJ2-7, with 8 bases that match TRBD2. The CDR3 extends over 15 amino acids. In germline, CDR1 is SGHNT, CDR2 YYREEE (reference sequence). Trimming at V came to 2 bases and at J to 2 bases, leaving 6 bases not matched to a gene.

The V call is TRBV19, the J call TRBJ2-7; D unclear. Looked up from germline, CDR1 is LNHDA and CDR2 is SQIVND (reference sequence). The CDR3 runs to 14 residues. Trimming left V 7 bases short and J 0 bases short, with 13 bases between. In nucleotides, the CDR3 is TGTGCCAGTATGGTGGTGGGGAACTCCTACGAGCAGTACTTC. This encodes CASMVVGNSYEQYF.

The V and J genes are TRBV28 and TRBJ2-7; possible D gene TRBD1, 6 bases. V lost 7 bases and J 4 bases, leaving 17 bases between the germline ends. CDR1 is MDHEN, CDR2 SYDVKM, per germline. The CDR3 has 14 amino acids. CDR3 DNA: TGTGCCAGCACCCTTGGGCAGGGGAGTTACGAGCAGTACTTC. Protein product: CASTLGQGSYEQYF.

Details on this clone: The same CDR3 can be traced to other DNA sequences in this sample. The DNA for the CDR3 is TGCGCCAGCAGCCAACACATCGGGACCCTCCCCTACAATGAGCAGTTCTTC. Translated: CASSQHIGTLPYNEQFF. The rearrangement uses TRBV4-3 and TRBJ2-1; D tentatively fits TRBD1 or TRBD2 (5 bases each). CDR1 LGHNA and CDR2 YSLEER come from the germline V gene. V was clipped by 2 bases and J by 2 bases, with 16 bases between them. This CDR3 has 17 amino acids.

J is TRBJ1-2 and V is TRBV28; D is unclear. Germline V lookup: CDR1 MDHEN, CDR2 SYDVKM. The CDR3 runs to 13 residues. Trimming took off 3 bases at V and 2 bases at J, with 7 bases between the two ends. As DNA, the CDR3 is TGTGCCAGCAGTTTGATGGGCAACTATGGCTACACCTTC. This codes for CASSLMGNYGYTF.

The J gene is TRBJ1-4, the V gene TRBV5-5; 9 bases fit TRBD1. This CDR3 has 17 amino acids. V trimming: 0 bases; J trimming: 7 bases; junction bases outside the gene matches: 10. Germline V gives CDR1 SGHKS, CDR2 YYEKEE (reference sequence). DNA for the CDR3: TGTGCCAGCAGCTTGGGAATTTCGGGACAGGGTCCTGAAAAACTGTTTTTT. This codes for CASSLGISGQGPEKLFF.

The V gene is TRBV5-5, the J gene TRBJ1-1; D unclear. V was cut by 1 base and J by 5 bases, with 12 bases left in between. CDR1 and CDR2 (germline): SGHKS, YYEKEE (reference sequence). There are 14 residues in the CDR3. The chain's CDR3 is CASSLRGGGTEAFF. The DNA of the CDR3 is TGTGCCAGCAGCTTGCGAGGAGGTGGGACTGAAGCTTTCTTT.

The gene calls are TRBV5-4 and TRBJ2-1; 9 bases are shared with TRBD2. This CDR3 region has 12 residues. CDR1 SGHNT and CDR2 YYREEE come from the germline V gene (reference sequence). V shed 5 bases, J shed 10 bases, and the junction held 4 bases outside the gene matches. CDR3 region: CASSAGGWEQFF. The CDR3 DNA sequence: TGTGCCAGCAGTGCGGGGGGGTGGGAGCAGTTCTTC.

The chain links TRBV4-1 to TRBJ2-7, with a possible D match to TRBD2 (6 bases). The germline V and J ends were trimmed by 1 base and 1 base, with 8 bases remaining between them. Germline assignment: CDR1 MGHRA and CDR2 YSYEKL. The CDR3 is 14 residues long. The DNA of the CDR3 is TGCGCCAGCAGCCAAGCTGGGAGGTCCTACGAGCAGTACTTC. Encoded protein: CASSQAGRSYEQYF.

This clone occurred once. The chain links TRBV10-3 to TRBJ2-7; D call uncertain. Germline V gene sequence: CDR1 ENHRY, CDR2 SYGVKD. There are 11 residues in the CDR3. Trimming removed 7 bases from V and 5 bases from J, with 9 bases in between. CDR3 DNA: TGTGCCATCACAGACTTGAACGAGCAGTACTTC. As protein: CAITDLNEQYF.

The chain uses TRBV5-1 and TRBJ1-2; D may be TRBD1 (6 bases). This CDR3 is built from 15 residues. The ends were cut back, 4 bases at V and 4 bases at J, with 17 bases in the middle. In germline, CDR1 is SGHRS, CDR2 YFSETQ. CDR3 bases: TGCGCCAGCAGCGCCTGGACAGAGAGTATCTATGGCTACACCTTC. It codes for CASSAWTESIYGYTF.

The CDR3 nucleotides read TGTGCCAGCAGCCAAAGGGGTAGGACTGAAGCTTTCTTT. This codes for CASSQRGRTEAFF. The chain employs TRBV3-1 (or the pseudogene TRBV3-2) and TRBJ1-1; possibly TRBD1 for D (5 bases). Trimming pared 2 bases from V and 5 bases from J, leaving 9 bases between. Germline assignment: CDR1 LGHDT and CDR2 YNNKEL (reference sequence). This CDR3 region has 13 residues.

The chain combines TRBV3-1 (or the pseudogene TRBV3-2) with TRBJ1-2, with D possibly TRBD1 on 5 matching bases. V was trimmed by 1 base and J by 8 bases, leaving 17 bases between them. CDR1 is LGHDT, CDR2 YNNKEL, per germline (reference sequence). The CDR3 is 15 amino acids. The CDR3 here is CASSQVGALSRGYTF. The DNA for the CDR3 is TGTGCCAGCAGCCAAGTCGGGGCCCTATCGCGGGGCTACACCTTC.

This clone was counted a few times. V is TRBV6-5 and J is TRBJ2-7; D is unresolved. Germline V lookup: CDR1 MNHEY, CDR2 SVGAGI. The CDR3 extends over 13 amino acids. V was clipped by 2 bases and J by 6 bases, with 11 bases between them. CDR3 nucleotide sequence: TGTGCCAGCAGTTACAGGCAGAGGACCGAGCAGTACTTC. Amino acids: CASSYRQRTEQYF.